The 9 T cell receptor beta chains below were found in one sample sequenced in a study of technical replicates of blood from a handful of donors. TCRdb's table, derived via immunoSEQ multiplex PCR, lists solely in-frame clones and lacks some. Among approximately 100,000 clones listed, about 94% were seen once. Sequenced material: T cells isolated from PBMCs. These receptors were taken from a human donor in good health.

The CDR3 DNA sequence: TGTGCCAGCAGTGAAGCCGGGGGGCAGGGCAAACCCTACGAGCAGTACTTC. Translated, it gives CASSEAGGQGKPYEQYF. The V gene is TRBV6-1, the J gene TRBJ2-7, with D perhaps TRBD2 (7 bases). CDR3 length: 17 residues. From germline, CDR1 is MNHNS and CDR2 SASEGT. V was shortened by 0 bases and J by 2 bases, with 17 bases between the two germline ends.

This chain joins TRBV7-2 and TRBJ1-6; TRBD1 agrees at 9 bases. The CDR3 consists of 15 residues. Trimming took 1 base from V and 10 from J; bases not matched to a gene: 5. CDR1 is SGHTA, CDR2 FQGNSA, per germline. CDR3 in DNA: TGTGCCAGCAGCTTAGGTTGGGACAGGGACTCACCCCTCCACTTT. Translation: CASSLGWDRDSPLHF.

This clone was counted a single time. The CDR3 nucleotides are TGCGCCAGCAGCTTGGTTTCGGGACTAAATCAGCCCCAGCATTTT. Its translation: CASSLVSGLNQPQHF. This chain uses TRBV5-1 with TRBJ1-5; weak D call: TRBD1 (5 bases). V was pared by 0 bases and J by 4 bases, with 11 bases between. Germline CDR1 is SGHRS and CDR2 is YFSETQ. CDR3 length equals 15 residues.

This clone was found once. The V and J genes are TRBV6-5 and TRBJ2-5; possibly TRBD1 for D (6 bases). There are 15 residues in the CDR3. Germline CDR1 is MNHEY and CDR2 is SVGAGI. V was cut by 0 bases and J by 5 bases, with 13 bases left in between. This CDR3 is CASSYSVGGVETQYF. The CDR3, as DNA: TGTGCCAGCAGTTACTCGGTTGGGGGCGTGGAGACCCAGTACTTC.

The rearrangement links TRBV30 to TRBJ2-7, with D perhaps matching TRBD1 (5 bases). Germline-derived CDR1 and CDR2 are GTSNPN and SVGIG (reference sequence). This CDR3 spans 14 amino acids. V was trimmed by 8 bases and J by 4 bases, leaving 21 bases between them. DNA of the CDR3: TGTGCCCGAGAATCCAGGGAAAAGGGGTACGAGCAGTACTTC. Its translation is CARESREKGYEQYF.

The J gene is TRBJ2-3, the V gene TRBV29-1, with D maybe TRBD2 (5 bases). CDR3 length equals 13 residues. The V end lost 6 bases, the J end lost 1 base, and 11 bases lay between the germline ends. Germline V CDR1 and CDR2: SQVTM, ANQGSEA. In DNA form, the CDR3 reads TGCAGCGTGCTTATCGGGGGCACAGATACGCAGTATTTT. Amino acid sequence: CSVLIGGTDTQYF.

CDR3 sequence (DNA): TGTGCCAGCAGCATCCGTCCCGGGACTAGGTGCCCCTACAATGAGCAGTTCTTC. Amino acids: CASSIRPGTRCPYNEQFF. This chain joins TRBV21-1 and TRBJ2-1; the table gives TRBD2 as D, unverified against the DNA. TRBV21-1 is a pseudogene segment. The CDR3 extends over 18 amino acids.

The DNA of the CDR3 is TGTGCCACCAGCAGAGGAGGGGGGACAGGGTCCTACGAGCAGTACTTC. Protein: CATSRGGGTGSYEQYF. The gene calls are TRBV15 and TRBJ2-7, with TRBD1 matching over 9 bases. V dropped 1 base and J dropped 1; count of bases not matched to a gene: 5. There are 16 residues in the CDR3. From germline, CDR1 is LNHNV and CDR2 YYDKDF (reference sequence).

The V gene is TRBV28, the J gene TRBJ2-7; 9 nucleotides agree with TRBD2. Germline assignment: CDR1 MDHEN and CDR2 SYDVKM. The length of the CDR3 is 11 residues. The CDR3 loop reads CSASGNYEQYF. For the CDR3, the DNA is TGTTCGGCTAGCGGGAACTACGAGCAGTACTTC.